The present T cell receptor (beta chain) was sequenced within a study of T-cell memory formation after mild COVID-19. Study-level results: The pre-infection memory compartment contained some responding clones, suggesting cross-reactive memory joined. Clones contracting over day 15 to 85 were CD4/CD8 balanced, with later expanders leaning CD4+.

UMIs and sample barcodes were carried by the TCR alpha and TCR beta cDNA libraries that 5'RACE produced using constant-segment primers. TCRdb reprocessed the 5' RACE reads via MiXCR and lists one record per CDR3 protein. The sample carries approximately 150,000 distinct CDR3 sequences, roughly 15% recorded once. Remarks on this clonotype: Its antigen is not known.

Looked up from germline, CDR1 is SGHRS and CDR2 is YFSETQ. The CDR3 length is 17 residues. Trimming took 3 bases from V and 0 from J, leaving 18 bases between them. The clonotype comes from an adult woman who had mild COVID-19 (a few samples of this study predate the infection). Cell type and time point are not known. V is TRBV5-1 and J is TRBJ1-1; unclear D gene. The sample comprised PBMCs or a T cell subset sorted from them (not recorded which). The CDR3: CASSSPGPSPLNTEAFF. In DNA form, the CDR3 reads TGCGCCAGCAGCTCCCCGGGCCCAAGTCCCTTGAACACTGAAGCTTTCTTT.